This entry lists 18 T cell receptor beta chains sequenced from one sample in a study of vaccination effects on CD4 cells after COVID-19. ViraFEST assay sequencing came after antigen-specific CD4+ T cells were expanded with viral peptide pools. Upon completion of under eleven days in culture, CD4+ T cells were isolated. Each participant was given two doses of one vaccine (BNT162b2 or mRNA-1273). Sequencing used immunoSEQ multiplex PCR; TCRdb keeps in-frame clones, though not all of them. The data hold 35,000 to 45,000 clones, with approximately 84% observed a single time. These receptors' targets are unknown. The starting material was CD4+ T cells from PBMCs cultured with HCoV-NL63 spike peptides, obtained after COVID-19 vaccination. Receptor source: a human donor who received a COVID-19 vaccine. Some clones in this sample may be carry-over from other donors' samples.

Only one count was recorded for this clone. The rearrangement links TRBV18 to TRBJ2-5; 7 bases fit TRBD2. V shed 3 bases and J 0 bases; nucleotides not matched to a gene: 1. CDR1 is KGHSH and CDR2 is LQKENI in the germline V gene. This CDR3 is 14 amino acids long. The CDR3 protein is CASSPTSDQETQYF. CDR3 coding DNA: TGTGCCAGCTCACCTACTAGCGACCAAGAGACCCAGTACTTC.

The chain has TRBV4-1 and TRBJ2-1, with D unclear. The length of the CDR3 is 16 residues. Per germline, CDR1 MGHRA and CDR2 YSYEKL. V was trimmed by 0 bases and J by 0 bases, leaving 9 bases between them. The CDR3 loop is CASSQDRHSSYNEQFF. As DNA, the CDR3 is TGCGCCAGCAGCCAAGATAGGCACAGCTCCTACAATGAGCAGTTCTTC.

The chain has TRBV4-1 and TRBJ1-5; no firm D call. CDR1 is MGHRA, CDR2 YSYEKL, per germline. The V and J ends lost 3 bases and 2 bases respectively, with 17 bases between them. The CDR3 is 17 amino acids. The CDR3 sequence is CASSQYGQDPRNQPQHF. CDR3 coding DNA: TGCGCCAGCAGCCAGTACGGTCAAGACCCCCGCAATCAGCCCCAGCATTTT.

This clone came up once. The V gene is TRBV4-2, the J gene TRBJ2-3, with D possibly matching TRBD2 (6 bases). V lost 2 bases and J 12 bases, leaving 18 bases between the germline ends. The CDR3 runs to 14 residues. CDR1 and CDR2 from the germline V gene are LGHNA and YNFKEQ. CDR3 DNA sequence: TGTGCCAGCAGCCAACCCGGGACTTCCTCCTTCCAGTATTTT. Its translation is CASSQPGTSSFQYF.

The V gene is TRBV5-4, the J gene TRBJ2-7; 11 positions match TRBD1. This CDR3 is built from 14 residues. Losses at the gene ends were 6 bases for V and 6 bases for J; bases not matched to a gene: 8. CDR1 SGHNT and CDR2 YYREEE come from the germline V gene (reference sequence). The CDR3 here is CASKLFGTGGEQYV. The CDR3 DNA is TGTGCCAGCAAGCTTTTTGGGACAGGGGGCGAGCAGTACGTC.

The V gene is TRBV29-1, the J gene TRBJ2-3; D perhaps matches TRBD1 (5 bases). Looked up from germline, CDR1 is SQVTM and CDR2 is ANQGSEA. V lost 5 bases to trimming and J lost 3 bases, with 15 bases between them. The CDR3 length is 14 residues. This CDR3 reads CSVNPQGSTDTQYF. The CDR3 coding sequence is TGCAGCGTTAATCCCCAGGGCAGTACAGATACGCAGTATTTT.

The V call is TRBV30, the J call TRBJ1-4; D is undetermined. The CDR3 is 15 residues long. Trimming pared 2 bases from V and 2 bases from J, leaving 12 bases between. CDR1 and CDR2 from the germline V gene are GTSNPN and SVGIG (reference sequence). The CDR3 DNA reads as TGTGCCTGGAGTTTGGCGGGAGGTACTAATGAAAAACTGTTTTTT. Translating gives CAWSLAGGTNEKLFF.

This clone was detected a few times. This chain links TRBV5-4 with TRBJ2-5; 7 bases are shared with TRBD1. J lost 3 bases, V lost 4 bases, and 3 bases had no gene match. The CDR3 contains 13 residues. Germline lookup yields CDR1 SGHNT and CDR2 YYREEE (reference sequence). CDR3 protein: CASSQDRKETQYF. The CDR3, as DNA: TGTGCCAGCAGCCAGGACAGGAAAGAGACCCAGTACTTC.

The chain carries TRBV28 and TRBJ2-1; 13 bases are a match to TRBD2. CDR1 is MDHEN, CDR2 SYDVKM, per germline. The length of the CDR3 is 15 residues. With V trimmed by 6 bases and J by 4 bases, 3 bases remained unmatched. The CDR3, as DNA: TGTGCCAGCAGCTGGACTAGCGGGGGATACAATGAGCAGTTCTTC. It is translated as CASSWTSGGYNEQFF.

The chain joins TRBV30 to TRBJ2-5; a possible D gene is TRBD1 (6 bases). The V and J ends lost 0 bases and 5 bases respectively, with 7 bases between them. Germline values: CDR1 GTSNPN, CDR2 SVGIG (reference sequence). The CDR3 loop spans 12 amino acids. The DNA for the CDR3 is TGTGCCTGGAGTGTACAGGGTGAGACCCAGTACTTC. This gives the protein CAWSVQGETQYF.

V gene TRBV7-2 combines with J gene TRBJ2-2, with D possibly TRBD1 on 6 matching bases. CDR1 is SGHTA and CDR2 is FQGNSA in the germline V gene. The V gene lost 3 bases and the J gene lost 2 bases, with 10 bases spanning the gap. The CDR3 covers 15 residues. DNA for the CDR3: TGTGCCAGCAGCTTCGGGACAAGTAACACCGGGGAGCTGTTTTTT. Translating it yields CASSFGTSNTGELFF.

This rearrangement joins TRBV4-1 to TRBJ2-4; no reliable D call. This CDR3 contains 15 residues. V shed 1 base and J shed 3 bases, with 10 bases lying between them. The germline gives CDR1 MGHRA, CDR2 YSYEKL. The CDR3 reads CASSQANSNKNIQYF. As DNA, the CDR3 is TGCGCCAGCAGCCAAGCTAACAGTAACAAAAACATTCAGTACTTC.

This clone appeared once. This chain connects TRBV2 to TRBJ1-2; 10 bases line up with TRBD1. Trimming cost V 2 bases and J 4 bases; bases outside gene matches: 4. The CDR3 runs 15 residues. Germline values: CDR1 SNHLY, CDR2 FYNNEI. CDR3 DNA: TGTGCCAGCAGTGAACGGGACAGGGGCTCCTATGGCTACACCTTC. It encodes CASSERDRGSYGYTF.

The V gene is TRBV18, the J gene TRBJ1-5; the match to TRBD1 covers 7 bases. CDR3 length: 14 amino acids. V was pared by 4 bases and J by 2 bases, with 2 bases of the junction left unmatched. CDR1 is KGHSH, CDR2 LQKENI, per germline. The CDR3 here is CASSLGQGNQPQHF. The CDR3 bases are TGTGCCAGCTCACTAGGACAGGGCAATCAGCCCCAGCATTTT.

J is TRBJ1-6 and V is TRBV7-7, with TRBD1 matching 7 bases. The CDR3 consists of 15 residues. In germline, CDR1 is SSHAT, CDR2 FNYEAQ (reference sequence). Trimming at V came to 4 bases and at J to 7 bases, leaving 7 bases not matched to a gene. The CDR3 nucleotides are TGTGCCAGCAGCTCAGACAGGGTGGAGAATTCACCCCTCCACTTT. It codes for CASSSDRVENSPLHF.

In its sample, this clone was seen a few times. For the CDR3, the DNA is TGTGCCAGCAGCTTCAGATCGGCAGGGACTTGGAATGAGCAGTTCTTC. This codes for CASSFRSAGTWNEQFF. This rearrangement joins TRBV7-9 to TRBJ2-1, with a tentative D call TRBD2 (6 bases). CDR3 size: 16 residues. Trimming stripped 3 bases from V and 7 bases from J, with 19 bases between. The germline V gene encodes CDR1 SEHNR and CDR2 FQNEAQ (reference sequence).

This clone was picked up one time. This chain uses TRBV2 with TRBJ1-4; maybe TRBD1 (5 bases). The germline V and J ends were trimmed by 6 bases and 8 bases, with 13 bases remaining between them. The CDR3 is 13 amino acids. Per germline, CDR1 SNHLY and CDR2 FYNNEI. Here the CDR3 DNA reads TGTGCCAGCAGCAGACAGATTCGGGAAAAACTGTTTTTT. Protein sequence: CASSRQIREKLFF.

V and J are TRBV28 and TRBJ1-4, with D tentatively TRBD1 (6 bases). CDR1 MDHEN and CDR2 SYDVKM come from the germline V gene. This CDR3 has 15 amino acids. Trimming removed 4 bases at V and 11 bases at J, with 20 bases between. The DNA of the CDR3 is TGTGCCAGCAGTTCCTTCGGGACATCCGAGGGGAAACTGTTTTTT. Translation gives CASSSFGTSEGKLFF.